A single sample gave rise to the 29 T cell receptor beta chains below, sequenced in a study of T cell responses to AZD1222 COVID-19 vaccine. TCRdb's table, derived via immunoSEQ multiplex PCR, lists solely in-frame clones and lacks some. Among fewer than 95,000 clones listed, approximately 89% were seen once. Sequenced material: peripheral blood, taken 28 days after the second AZD1222 dose. These receptors were collected from an adult who received the AZD1222 COVID-19 vaccine.

The chain couples TRBV10-3 to TRBJ2-1; TRBD2 aligns across 8 bases. The CDR3 covers 15 residues. CDR1 and CDR2 (germline): ENHRY, SYGVKD. J was trimmed by 5 bases and V by 6 bases; bases with no gene match: 9. Written as DNA, the CDR3 is TGTGCCATCAGCGGACTAGCCTTAACTAACAATGAGCAGTTCTTC. Translating it yields CAISGLALTNNEQFF.

V usage is TRBV27 and J usage is TRBJ1-2; the match to TRBD1 covers 7 bases. CDR1 and CDR2 from the germline V gene are MNHEY and SMNVEV (reference sequence). The J segment lost 4 bases and the V segment lost 4 bases, leaving 18 bases of the junction unmatched. The CDR3 has 18 residues. This CDR3 is CASSSLEPQGWAGYGYTF. The CDR3 DNA reads as TGTGCCAGCAGTTCCCTCGAGCCACAGGGGTGGGCGGGCTATGGCTACACCTTC.

The V call is TRBV4-2, the J call TRBJ1-1; D is possibly TRBD1 (6 bases). CDR1 LGHNA and CDR2 YNFKEQ come from the germline V gene. CDR3 length: 13 amino acids. Trimming took off 0 bases at V and 8 bases at J, with 10 bases between the two ends. Written as DNA, the CDR3 is TGTGCCAGCAGCCAAGAACTTGGACAGGAAGCTTTCTTT. As protein: CASSQELGQEAFF.

The chain recombines TRBV28 with TRBJ1-5, with a possible D match to TRBD1 (5 bases). The length of the CDR3 is 15 residues. The V end was cut by 6 bases, the J end by 1 base, with 13 bases between. CDR1 MDHEN and CDR2 SYDVKM come from the germline V gene. The CDR3 DNA reads TGTGCCAGCAGCTTGCAGGGTGCGAGCAATCAGCCCCAGCATTTT. Translation gives CASSLQGASNQPQHF.

The gene calls are TRBV2 and TRBJ1-1; D ambiguous. CDR3 length: 13 amino acids. Germline V CDR1 and CDR2: SNHLY, FYNNEI. Trimming left V 4 bases short and J 0 bases short, with 6 bases between. This CDR3 is CASSANMNTEAFF. The CDR3 DNA reads TGTGCCAGCAGTGCAAATATGAACACTGAAGCTTTCTTT. Filled out from reference TRBV2 and TRBJ1-1, the complete variable domain reads EPEVTQTPSHQVTQMGQEVILRCVPISNHLYFYWYRQILGQKVEFLVSFYNNEISEKSEIFDDQFSVERPDGSNFTLKIRSTKLEDSAMYFCASSANMNTEAFFGQGTRLTVV.

The CDR3 DNA follows: TGTGCCAGCAGCTTCAGGGGGAATGCTGGAAACACCATATATTTT. It translates to CASSFRGNAGNTIYF. The gene calls are TRBV5-4 and TRBJ1-3, with 7 bases identical to TRBD1. This CDR3 has 15 residues. The germline V gene has CDR1 SGHNT and CDR2 YYREEE (reference sequence). The trim removed 2 bases at V and 2 bases at J, leaving 4 bases unmatched.

The chain combines TRBV2 with TRBJ1-2; D is unclear. The CDR3 is made up of 14 amino acids. Trimming removed 1 base from V and 9 bases from J, with 15 bases in between. Germline values: CDR1 SNHLY, CDR2 FYNNEI. The CDR3 sequence: CASSEEGQSSSYTF. As DNA, the CDR3 is TGTGCCAGCAGTGAAGAAGGGCAAAGTTCGAGCTACACCTTC.

This clone was counted only a few times. This chain uses TRBV7-9 with TRBJ2-2; D unclear. The CDR3 runs 13 residues. V lost 0 bases and J lost 7, with 6 bases in between. CDR1 and CDR2 from the germline V gene are SEHNR and FQNEAQ (reference sequence). CDR3 sequence: CASSLASLGELFF. Here the CDR3 DNA reads TGTGCCAGCAGCTTAGCTAGTCTCGGGGAGCTGTTTTTT.

CDR3 nucleotides: TGTGCCAGCAGCAACCCGACAGGGCCACTAAATACGCAGTATTTT. This codes for CASSNPTGPLNTQYF. The J gene is TRBJ2-3, the V gene TRBV21-1; TRBD1 is taken as the D call from the table, unchecked against the DNA. TRBV21-1 is a recognized pseudogene. This CDR3 region has 15 residues.

The chain links TRBV27 to TRBJ1-2, with TRBD1 as a possible D gene (5 bases). V lost 6 bases to trimming and J lost 2 bases, with 16 bases between them. CDR3 size: 15 residues. Germline lookup yields CDR1 MNHEY and CDR2 SMNVEV (reference sequence). The CDR3: CASRRMGGVNYGYTF. CDR3 in DNA: TGTGCCAGCAGGCGTATGGGGGGGGTAAACTATGGCTACACCTTC.

The V gene is TRBV5-1, the J gene TRBJ2-5; 7 bases agree with TRBD1. The CDR3 runs to 15 residues. Germline CDR1 SGHRS, CDR2 YFSETQ. Trimming at V came to 5 bases and at J to 5 bases, leaving 12 bases not matched to a gene. The CDR3 DNA reads as TGCGCCAGCAGGCCAAACCCGGGACAGATGGAGACCCAGTACTTC. It codes for CASRPNPGQMETQYF.

The chain links TRBV4-1 to TRBJ2-1; no reliable D call. Germline values: CDR1 MGHRA, CDR2 YSYEKL. This CDR3 comprises 13 residues. The V gene lost 0 bases and the J gene lost 3 bases, with 3 bases spanning the gap. The CDR3 coding sequence is TGCGCCAGCAGCCAAGAGGGCTACAATGAGCAGTTCTTC. This sequence encodes CASSQEGYNEQFF.

The chain joins TRBV24-1 to TRBJ1-2, with D possibly being TRBD1 (5 bases). The CDR3 covers 13 residues. V lost 4 bases to trimming and J lost 4 bases, with 9 bases between them. CDR1 is KGHDR, CDR2 SFDVKD, per germline. CDR3 sequence reads: CATSEGHSYGYTF. For the CDR3, the DNA is TGTGCCACCAGTGAAGGACACTCCTATGGCTACACCTTC.

Remarks on this clone: This may arise from a read error, as a much more abundant clone is one base away. This chain uses TRBV4-1 with TRBJ1-2, with TRBD1 identical over 7 bases. The CDR3 is 12 residues long. Germline V gene data show CDR1 as MGHRA and CDR2 as YSYEKL. V shed 5 bases, J shed 6 bases, and the junction held 3 bases outside the gene matches. In DNA, the CDR3 is TGCGCCAGCAGCTATGGACAGGATGGCTACACCTTC. Translated: CASSYGQDGYTF.

This rearrangement joins TRBV30 to TRBJ1-2; 9 bases line up with TRBD1. V lost 2 bases, J lost 8 bases, and 12 bases stayed unmatched. The germline gives CDR1 GTSNPN, CDR2 SVGIG (reference sequence). The CDR3 length is 15 residues. The CDR3 coding sequence is TGTGCCTGGAGTATGGTGGGACAGGGCCCTGGAGGCTACACCTTC. It encodes CAWSMVGQGPGGYTF.

This chain joins TRBV27 and TRBJ1-1, with 9 bases lining up with TRBD1. The junction had 6 bases not matched to a gene; V was cut back by 6 bases and J by 1 base. Germline assignment: CDR1 MNHEY and CDR2 SMNVEV (reference sequence). The CDR3 runs to 15 residues. This CDR3 is CASRPSGQGNTEAFF. As DNA, the CDR3 is TGTGCCAGCAGGCCTTCGGGACAGGGGAACACTGAAGCTTTCTTT.

The chain carries TRBV6-4 and TRBJ1-5; D remains ambiguous. This CDR3 region has 15 residues. Germline V gives CDR1 MRHNA, CDR2 SNTAGT. Trimming left V 0 bases short and J 4 bases short, with 10 bases between. CDR3 residues: CASSDSEGRNQPQHF. CDR3 DNA: TGTGCCAGCAGTGACTCAGAAGGGCGGAATCAGCCCCAGCATTTT.

V gene TRBV7-2 combines with J gene TRBJ2-5; tentatively, D is TRBD2 (5 bases). Deletions cut 6 bases from V and 5 bases from J, with 16 bases between. Per the germline V gene, CDR1 is SGHTA and CDR2 is FQGNSA. The CDR3 totals 14 residues. CDR3 amino acids: CASRPSVGGETQYF. Written as DNA, the CDR3 is TGTGCCAGCAGGCCTTCGGTGGGCGGGGAGACCCAGTACTTC.

The rearrangement uses TRBV6-2 or TRBV6-3 and TRBJ2-1; TRBD1 or TRBD2 may be the D gene (5 bases each). The CDR3 contains 15 residues. With 5 bases removed from V and 2 bases from J, the gap between germline ends came to 13 bases. CDR1 is MNHEY and CDR2 is SVGEGT in the germline V gene. CDR3 bases: TGTGCCAGCAGTCGCCTTGGGACGGCCTACAATGAGCAGTTCTTC. Translation: CASSRLGTAYNEQFF.

The chain recombines TRBV10-1 with TRBJ2-3; D gene uncertain. The CDR3 sequence is 13 residues long. Germline assignment: CDR1 WNHNN and CDR2 SYGVQD (reference sequence). Trimming left V 0 bases short and J 10 bases short, with 11 bases between. CDR3 in DNA: TGCGCCAGCAGTGAGTCCTACGAGGATCCGCAGTATTTT. Translating gives CASSESYEDPQYF.

The DNA for the CDR3 is TGTGCCAGCCGTCGGGGTGGAAATCAGCCCCAGCATTTT. Its protein product is CASRRGGNQPQHF. The chain recombines TRBV12-3 or TRBV12-4 with TRBJ1-5; no definite D call. The CDR3 is made up of 13 amino acids. V lost 8 bases and J 4 bases, leaving 12 bases between the germline ends.

V and J are TRBV19 and TRBJ1-1, with 7 bases fitting TRBD1. V lost 11 bases to trimming and J lost 0 bases; unmatched junction nucleotides: 12. This CDR3 contains 15 residues. Germline-derived CDR1 and CDR2 are LNHDA and SQIVND (reference sequence). The DNA for the CDR3 is TGTGCCGTTTCTCCCCGGGACAGTTTGAACACTGAAGCTTTCTTT. Residues: CAVSPRDSLNTEAFF.

This clone showed up just a few times. This sequence joins TRBV5-8 and TRBJ2-1, with 8 bases identical to TRBD2. Trimming removed 0 bases from V and 1 base from J; junction bases left unmatched: 6. This CDR3 has 17 residues. Per the germline V gene, CDR1 is SGHTS and CDR2 is YDEGEE. The CDR3 loop is CASSLARTSGSYNEQFF. CDR3 nucleotide sequence: TGTGCCAGCAGCTTGGCGCGCACTAGCGGTTCCTACAATGAGCAGTTCTTC.

The chain links TRBV4-1 to TRBJ1-3; D is uncertain. CDR1 and CDR2 from the germline V gene are MGHRA and YSYEKL. V was trimmed by 8 bases and J by 0 bases, leaving 11 bases between them. The CDR3 is 14 amino acids. The CDR3 DNA sequence: TGCGCCAGCTCCCGTGGGTTCTCTGGAAACACCATATATTTT. Amino acid sequence: CASSRGFSGNTIYF.

The V and J genes are TRBV6-6 and TRBJ2-1; the match to TRBD2 covers 8 bases. Germline loops: CDR1 MNHNY, CDR2 SVGAGI (reference sequence). V was pared by 5 bases and J by 5 bases, with 14 bases of the junction left unmatched. The CDR3 is 17 residues long. DNA of the CDR3: TGTGCCAGCAGTCAAACCGGGACTAGGACCCCAAACAATGAGCAGTTCTTC. It is translated as CASSQTGTRTPNNEQFF.

The J gene is TRBJ2-2, the V gene TRBV5-1, with TRBD2 matching over 11 bases. Trimming at V came to 1 base and at J to 3 bases, leaving 11 bases not matched to a gene. CDR1 is SGHRS and CDR2 is YFSETQ in the germline V gene. The CDR3 is 19 residues long. The CDR3 DNA reads as TGCGCCAGCAGCTTGACCTCCCCGTCTAGCGGGGGGTACACCGGGGAGCTGTTTTTT. Translated: CASSLTSPSSGGYTGELFF.

The chain combines TRBV6-1 with TRBJ1-3; 7 nucleotides agree with TRBD1. Germline V gene lookup returns CDR1 MNHNS and CDR2 SASEGT. There are 16 residues in the CDR3. V shed 2 bases and J 4 bases; nucleotides not matched to a gene: 8. Written as DNA, the CDR3 is TGTGCCAGCAGTGAACGGGACAGCTCTTACGGAAACACCATATATTTT. It encodes CASSERDSSYGNTIYF.

The genes are TRBV28 and TRBJ2-5; 7 bases map to TRBD1. Germline trimming cut 3 bases from V and 5 bases from J; bases unmatched to any gene: 9. Germline-derived CDR1 and CDR2 are MDHEN and SYDVKM. The CDR3 contains 15 residues. This chain's CDR3 is CASSLVEQGTETQYF. CDR3 sequence (DNA): TGTGCCAGCAGTTTGGTGGAACAGGGGACGGAGACCCAGTACTTC.

CDR3 DNA sequence: TGTGCCAGCAGCCCCGTGGGGTTCTACACAGATACGCAGTATTTT. The encoded protein is CASSPVGFYTDTQYF. The chain uses TRBV27 and TRBJ2-3; D gene uncertain. The V end lost 6 bases, the J end lost 2 bases, and 15 bases lay between the germline ends. Germline values: CDR1 MNHEY, CDR2 SMNVEV (reference sequence). The CDR3 extends over 15 amino acids.